This is a list of T cell receptor beta chains from one sample in a study of blood T cell repertoires in COVID-19. The data were produced by immunoSEQ multiplex PCR, yet TCRdb's version contains in-frame clones alone and is incomplete. The sample shows approximately 300,000 clones, nearly 90% of them seen only once. Sequencing input: peripheral blood. The receptors were gathered from a woman younger than 45 with COVID-19, enrolled during active disease. Both conserved end residues are part of each CDR3. A D gene is named only where the DNA matches it firmly. Rows give clone size only sometimes, using once, few, many, or a class for an expanded clone.

v_call,j_call,d_call,clone_size,cdr3_length,cdr3_nt,cdr3_aa
TRBV4-1,TRBJ1-5,-,-,16,TGCGCCAGCAGCCAGCGCCAGGGTTGGGACAATCAGCCCCAGCATTTT,CASSQRQGWDNQPQHF
TRBV18,TRBJ1-2,TRBD1,-,15,TGTGCCAGCTCACCGGCCGGACAGGGGGCGTCAGGCTACACCTTC,CASSPAGQGASGYTF
TRBV5-1,TRBJ2-3,-,-,12,TGCGCCAGCAGCTTGCACACAGATACGCAGTATTTT,CASSLHTDTQYF
TRBV27,TRBJ1-5,TRBD1,-,14,TGTGCCAGCAGTCCAAGACAGGGGCGATCGCCCCAGCATTTT,CASSPRQGRSPQHF
TRBV14,TRBJ2-5,TRBD1,-,16,TGTGCCAGCAGCCAAGTTGGGACAGGGGTGCAAGAGACCCAGTACTTC,CASSQVGTGVQETQYF
TRBV3-1/TRBV3-2,TRBJ1-1,-,few,14,TGTGCCAGCAGCCAAGTCGGCTGGGGAGATGAAGCTTTCTTT,CASSQVGWGDEAFF
TRBV14,TRBJ1-2,-,-,14,TGTGCCAGCAGCCCGCGGGGGGTTAACTATGGCTACACCTTC,CASSPRGVNYGYTF
TRBV6-5,TRBJ2-2,-,-,13,TGTGCCAGCAGTTACTTCGTTACCGGGGAGCTGTTTTTT,CASSYFVTGELFF
TRBV6-6,TRBJ1-6,TRBD1,-,13,TGTGCCAGCAGTGGACAGGGGGGTTCACCCCTCCACTTT,CASSGQGGSPLHF
TRBV5-1,TRBJ2-5,-,-,15,TGCGCCAGCAGCCCCGACGGAGGAGTGGGGGAGACCCAGTACTTC,CASSPDGGVGETQYF
TRBV6-5,TRBJ1-3,-,-,14,TGTGCCAGCAGTTACGGGCAGGGCGGAAACACCATATATTTT,CASSYGQGGNTIYF
TRBV3-1/TRBV3-2,TRBJ1-2,TRBD1,-,15,TGTGCCAGCAGCCATTGGGACAGGGCTAACTATGGCTACACCTTC,CASSHWDRANYGYTF
TRBV28,TRBJ1-2,TRBD1,-,15,TGTGCCAGCAGTTTCGGACAGGGGATTGACTATGGCTACACCTTC,CASSFGQGIDYGYTF
TRBV4-1,TRBJ1-3,-,few,16,TGCGCCAGCAGCCAAGTAGCACACCTCTCTGGAAACACCATATATTTT,CASSQVAHLSGNTIYF
TRBV5-1,TRBJ1-1,-,-,14,TGCGCCAGCAGCTTGGAAGCGGGAAACACTGAAGCTTTCTTT,CASSLEAGNTEAFF
TRBV4-3,TRBJ2-1,TRBD1,-,18,TGCGCCAGCAGCCAGGCAGGACAGGGACTCTTCATAGGAGCTGAGCAGTTCTTC,CASSQAGQGLFIGAEQFF
TRBV18,TRBJ1-6,TRBD1,-,15,TGTGCCAGCTCACCATTCGGACAGGCCCAAGAACCCCTCCACTTT,CASSPFGQAQEPLHF
TRBV19,TRBJ1-6,-,-,14,TGTGCCAGTAGTATAGGGACACCGAATTCACCCCTCCACTTT,CASSIGTPNSPLHF
TRBV2,TRBJ2-4,TRBD2,-,16,TGTGCCAGCAGTCCGACTAGCGGAGTAGCCAAAAACATTCAGTACTTC,CASSPTSGVAKNIQYF
TRBV6-5,TRBJ1-5,TRBD1,-,15,TGTGCCAGCAGTTACGGCCGAGGGGGCCGTCAGCCCCAGCATTTT,CASSYGRGGRQPQHF
TRBV28,TRBJ1-2,TRBD1,-,17,TGTGCCAGCGCCGATCCCCTGGGACAGGGGGGATTGGGTGGCTACACCTTC,CASADPLGQGGLGGYTF
TRBV6-5,TRBJ1-1,TRBD1,-,13,TGTGCCAGCAGACCCAGGGGGGTGGATGAAGCTTTCTTT,CASRPRGVDEAFF
TRBV19,TRBJ1-4,TRBD1,-,14,TGTGCCAGTAAGGGGACAGTACGAAATGAAAAACTGTTTTTT,CASKGTVRNEKLFF
TRBV7-2,TRBJ2-1,TRBD2,-,15,TGTGCCAGCAGCTTAACCGGGGGGATCCTAGGAGAGCAGTTCTTC,CASSLTGGILGEQFF